The 30 T cell receptor beta chains listed next were all sequenced from one sample in a study of cytomegalovirus exposure and HLA in healthy donors. Profiling relied on immunoSEQ multiplex PCR, and the TCRdb table lists in-frame clones only, not all of them. The table has roughly 110,000 clones, 88% seen once. The sample taken for sequencing was PBMCs. Every receptor here comes from a woman aged 18-29 years in good health and CMV-seropositive.

This sequence joins TRBV7-8 and TRBJ2-7; 10 positions match TRBD1. The CDR3 length is 17 residues. The germline CDR1 and CDR2 sequences are SGHVS and FQNEAQ. V gave up 8 bases and J gave up 2 bases; unmatched junction bases: 15. The CDR3 DNA sequence: TGTGCCAGCGCAAGGGGGGGCACCGGGACAGGGGCCTACGAGCAGTACTTC. It translates to CASARGGTGTGAYEQYF.

The chain has TRBV18 and TRBJ1-2; 12 nucleotides line up with TRBD1. V was pared by 6 bases and J by 4 bases, with 12 bases of the junction left unmatched. Germline CDR1 is KGHSH and CDR2 is LQKENI. This CDR3 has 17 residues. In DNA form, the CDR3 reads TGTGCCAGCTCCCAACCGGGACAGGGGGCGATCGGCTATGGCTACACCTTC. Translated: CASSQPGQGAIGYGYTF.

The rearrangement links TRBV7-9 to TRBJ2-3; 9 bases agree with TRBD2. Losses at the gene ends were 10 bases for V and 4 bases for J; bases not matched to a gene: 12. There are 15 residues in the CDR3. Germline CDR1 and CDR2: SEHNR and FQNEAQ (reference sequence). The CDR3 DNA follows: TGTGCCACCTATTGGTCTAGCGGGGAACCAGATACGCAGTATTTT. Translation: CATYWSSGEPDTQYF.

This clone was seen a few times. Lacking the conserved final phenylalanine or tryptophan, this CDR3 likely reflects a read error. The DNA is omitted, as the CDR3 cannot be located on it reliably, and the CDR3 follows TCRdb's listing. This chain joins TRBV12-1 and TRBJ1-2. TRBV12-1 is a pseudogene locus. A total of 8 residues make up the CDR3, ends included. The CDR3 is CASSFPSL.

The chain uses TRBV2 and TRBJ1-2; no clear D gene. The CDR3 sequence is 11 residues long. Trimming stripped 2 bases from V and 13 bases from J, with 11 bases between. Germline V lookup: CDR1 SNHLY, CDR2 FYNNEI. The DNA for the CDR3 is TGTGCCAGCAGTGAACGAGACATGAGCACCTTC. Translated: CASSERDMSTF.

The gene calls are TRBV2 and TRBJ2-7; D might be TRBD2 (5 bases). The V gene's germline CDR1 is SNHLY and CDR2 FYNNEI. The CDR3 is 15 residues long. Trimming took off 4 bases at V and 7 bases at J, with 20 bases between the two ends. This CDR3 reads CASSVIGAGLWEQYF. CDR3 nucleotide sequence: TGTGCCAGCAGTGTAATAGGAGCCGGACTTTGGGAGCAGTACTTC. Filled out from reference TRBV2 and TRBJ2-7, the complete variable domain reads EPEVTQTPSHQVTQMGQEVILRCVPISNHLYFYWYRQILGQKVEFLVSFYNNEISEKSEIFDDQFSVERPDGSNFTLKIRSTKLEDSAMYFCASSVIGAGLWEQYFGPGTRLTVT.

The chain employs TRBV4-1 and TRBJ2-2; TRBD2 aligns across 12 bases. CDR3 length: 22 amino acids. V gave up 0 bases and J gave up 0 bases; unmatched junction bases: 14. Germline CDR1 MGHRA, CDR2 YSYEKL. The CDR3 bases are TGCGCCAGCAGCCAAGATGTCTACGGACTAGCGGGGCCAAGATCGAACACCGGGGAGCTGTTTTTT. This gives the protein CASSQDVYGLAGPRSNTGELFF.

J is TRBJ1-5 and V is TRBV27; no reliable D call. The germline V gene has CDR1 MNHEY and CDR2 SMNVEV (reference sequence). Trimming took 3 bases from V and 3 from J, leaving 12 bases between them. The CDR3 totals 15 residues. CDR3 DNA sequence: TGTGCCAGCAGTTTGGAGGGTCCCCACAATCAGCCCCAGCATTTT. It is translated as CASSLEGPHNQPQHF.

The chain couples TRBV5-1 to TRBJ1-4, with TRBD1 matching over 9 bases. The CDR3 is 15 residues long. From germline, CDR1 is SGHRS and CDR2 YFSETQ. J was trimmed by 5 bases and V by 3 bases; bases with no gene match: 5. The CDR3 loop is CASSSTGTGNEKLFF. As DNA, the CDR3 is TGCGCCAGCAGCTCAACCGGGACAGGGAATGAAAAACTGTTTTTT.

The V gene is TRBV6-5, the J gene TRBJ1-2; 10 bases agree with TRBD1. The germline gives CDR1 MNHEY, CDR2 SVGAGI. This CDR3 is 15 amino acids long. J was trimmed by 3 bases and V by 4 bases; bases with no gene match: 5. The CDR3 is CASSWDRGQDYGYTF. CDR3 DNA sequence: TGTGCCAGCAGTTGGGACAGGGGACAGGACTATGGCTACACCTTC.

The J gene is TRBJ2-2, the V gene TRBV28; TRBD1 aligns across 10 bases. Trimming removed 6 bases from V and 4 bases from J; junction bases left unmatched: 5. This CDR3 contains 15 residues. Germline V gene sequence: CDR1 MDHEN, CDR2 SYDVKM. CDR3 sequence (DNA): TGTGCCAGCAGCCAGAGGACAGGGGGCACCGGGGAGCTGTTTTTT. It translates to CASSQRTGGTGELFF.

J is TRBJ1-1 and V is TRBV4-1; weak D call: TRBD1 (6 bases). The CDR3 consists of 13 residues. The V end lost 2 bases, the J end lost 6 bases, and 10 bases lay between the germline ends. CDR1 is MGHRA, CDR2 YSYEKL, per germline. CDR3 in amino acids: CASSQNDRSEAFF. The CDR3 DNA follows: TGCGCCAGCAGCCAAAACGACAGGTCTGAAGCTTTCTTT.

The chain couples TRBV19 to TRBJ2-1; 9 bases fit TRBD2. The V gene's germline CDR1 is LNHDA and CDR2 SQIVND (reference sequence). The CDR3 is 15 residues long. V dropped 1 base and J dropped 5; count of bases not matched to a gene: 3. The CDR3 region has the DNA TGTGCCAGTAGTATAGGGGCGGGGGGGGACAATGAGCAGTTCTTC. Protein sequence: CASSIGAGGDNEQFF. Looking up the rest from reference TRBV19 and TRBJ2-1 gives the full variable domain: DGGITQSPKYLFRKEGQNVTLSCEQNLNHDAMYWYRQDPGQGLRLIYYSQIVNDFQKGDIAEGYSVSREKKESFPLTVTSAQKNPTAFYLCASSIGAGGDNEQFFGPGTRLTVL.

This clone was picked up one time. The chain links TRBV13 to TRBJ2-7, with 10 bases that match TRBD2. V was pared by 2 bases and J by 2 bases, with 3 bases of the junction left unmatched. The CDR3 runs to 15 residues. Per the germline V gene, CDR1 is PRHDT and CDR2 is FYEKMQ (reference sequence). CDR3 loop: CASSLSGGVPYEQYF. DNA of the CDR3: TGTGCCAGCAGCTTAAGCGGGGGGGTCCCCTACGAGCAGTACTTC.

The chain links TRBV10-3 to TRBJ2-7; 7 bases agree with TRBD1. The J segment lost 0 bases and the V segment lost 6 bases, leaving 14 bases of the junction unmatched. There are 17 residues in the CDR3. The germline V gene encodes CDR1 ENHRY and CDR2 SYGVKD. The CDR3 sequence is CAISRAGGRFGSYEQYF. The DNA of the CDR3 is TGTGCCATCAGCCGTGCAGGGGGTAGGTTCGGCTCCTACGAGCAGTACTTC.

This chain joins TRBV2 and TRBJ2-5, with D unresolved. Germline CDR1 reads SNHLY; CDR2 reads FYNNEI. The CDR3 consists of 13 residues. The V end lost 6 bases, the J end lost 2 bases, and 10 bases lay between the germline ends. This CDR3 reads CASSLRNQETQYF. In nucleotides, the CDR3 is TGTGCCAGCAGCCTCAGGAATCAAGAGACCCAGTACTTC.

The chain employs TRBV25-1 and TRBJ2-2; no firm D call. This CDR3 comprises 16 residues. Trimming stripped 2 bases from V and 7 bases from J, with 17 bases between. Germline CDR1 and CDR2: MGHDK and SYGVNS. The CDR3 coding sequence is TGTGCCAGCAGTGAAGGTGGCCCCTTGTTGATCGGGGAGCTGTTTTTT. Translating gives CASSEGGPLLIGELFF.

The chain couples TRBV23-1 to TRBJ1-1, with 7 bases that match TRBD1. TRBV23-1 is an open reading frame whose function is uncertain. V lost 1 base, J lost 1 base, and 9 bases stayed unmatched. The CDR3 spans 17 residues. CDR3 sequence reads: CASSQLDDRDWNTEAFF. The CDR3 nucleotides are TGCGCCAGCAGTCAATTAGACGACAGGGACTGGAACACTGAAGCTTTCTTT.

This rearrangement joins TRBV27 to TRBJ1-1; 7 bases line up with TRBD1. The germline V gene has CDR1 MNHEY and CDR2 SMNVEV (reference sequence). V lost 5 bases and J lost 11; bases outside the gene matches: 11. The CDR3 loop spans 13 amino acids. The CDR3 sequence is CASSPRQGKRAFF. CDR3 nucleotides: TGTGCCAGCAGTCCCCGACAGGGTAAAAGGGCTTTCTTT.

The rearrangement joins TRBV9 to TRBJ1-5; D is undetermined. From germline, CDR1 is SGDLS and CDR2 YYNGEE. V lost 0 bases, J lost 1 base, and 8 bases lay in between. The CDR3 length is 15 residues. This chain's CDR3 is CASSVEGRSNQPQHF. The CDR3 nucleotides read TGTGCCAGCAGCGTAGAAGGGAGAAGCAATCAGCCCCAGCATTTT.

The V and J genes are TRBV5-6 and TRBJ2-7; D perhaps matches TRBD1 (6 bases). The germline V gene encodes CDR1 SGHDT and CDR2 YYEEEE. There are 14 residues in the CDR3. V shed 1 base and J shed 4 bases, with 12 bases lying between them. The CDR3 protein is CASSLTGSEYEQYV. CDR3 nucleotides: TGTGCCAGCAGCTTGACAGGGTCAGAGTACGAGCAGTACGTC.

The rearrangement joins TRBV5-5 to TRBJ2-5, with D unclear. CDR1 SGHKS and CDR2 YYEKEE come from the germline V gene (reference sequence). Trimming took off 4 bases at V and 5 bases at J, with 6 bases between the two ends. This CDR3 is built from 11 residues. CDR3 nucleotide sequence: TGTGCCAGCAGCGCACGGGAGACCCAGTACTTC. Protein: CASSARETQYF.

The chain has TRBV10-3 and TRBJ2-7, with unresolved D. Germline CDR1 is ENHRY and CDR2 is SYGVKD. This CDR3 region has 11 residues. Trimming shortened V by 2 bases and J by 7 bases, and 6 bases separated the two germline ends. The CDR3 loop is CAISEGGEQYF. In nucleotides, the CDR3 is TGTGCCATCAGTGAGGGCGGTGAGCAGTACTTC.

This clone appeared a few times. The rearrangement joins TRBV19 to TRBJ1-2; TRBD1 aligns across 9 bases. Germline V gives CDR1 LNHDA, CDR2 SQIVND (reference sequence). With V trimmed by 5 bases and J by 6 bases, 4 bases remained unmatched. This CDR3 region has 13 residues. Here the CDR3 reads CASSSQGADGYTF. The CDR3 nucleotides read TGTGCCAGTAGTTCACAGGGGGCAGATGGCTACACCTTC. Based on the CDR3 plus reference TRBV19 and TRBJ1-2, the full variable domain is DGGITQSPKYLFRKEGQNVTLSCEQNLNHDAMYWYRQDPGQGLRLIYYSQIVNDFQKGDIAEGYSVSREKKESFPLTVTSAQKNPTAFYLCASSSQGADGYTFGSGTRLTVV.

The CDR3 protein is CAALSHSNYGYTF. The DNA of the CDR3 is TGTGCCGCCTTATCCCACTCTAACTATGGCTACACCTTC. The rearrangement joins TRBV28 to TRBJ1-2; D is unclear. The V and J ends lost 11 bases and 0 bases respectively, with 13 bases between them. Germline V gene lookup returns CDR1 MDHEN and CDR2 SYDVKM. The CDR3 contains 13 residues.

The V gene is TRBV10-2, the J gene TRBJ2-7; 7 positions agree with TRBD2. V was pared by 3 bases and J by 6 bases, with 5 bases of the junction left unmatched. The CDR3 totals 13 residues. CDR1 is WSHSY, CDR2 SAAADI, per germline. The CDR3 region has the DNA TGCGCCAGCAGTGACCCTGGGGGGGGCGAGCAGTACGTC. Amino acid sequence: CASSDPGGGEQYV.

This clone was counted a single time. This chain connects TRBV7-2 to TRBJ2-2; 7 bases are a match to TRBD1. Germline values: CDR1 SGHTA, CDR2 FQGNSA. The J segment lost 4 bases and the V segment lost 5 bases, leaving 7 bases of the junction unmatched. The CDR3 is made up of 15 amino acids. In DNA form, the CDR3 reads TGTGCCAGCAGCGTAACAGGGGTCAGCACCGGGGAGCTGTTTTTT. Protein sequence: CASSVTGVSTGELFF.

The chain carries TRBV7-9 and TRBJ2-3; no clear D. The germline V gene encodes CDR1 SEHNR and CDR2 FQNEAQ (reference sequence). The CDR3 totals 15 residues. V dropped 0 bases and J dropped 0 bases, with 7 bases sitting between them. The CDR3 protein is CASSLAYFSTDTQYF. DNA for the CDR3: TGTGCCAGCAGCTTAGCTTACTTTAGCACAGATACGCAGTATTTT. Based on the CDR3 plus reference TRBV7-9 and TRBJ2-3, the full variable domain is DTGVSQNPRHKITKRGQNVTFRCDPISEHNRLYWYRQTLGQGPEFLTYFQNEAQLEKSRLLSDRFSAERPKGSFSTLEIQRTEQGDSAMYLCASSLAYFSTDTQYFGPGTRLTVL.

In DNA form, the CDR3 reads TGTGCCAGCAAATCGACAGGGAACACTGAAGCTTTCTTT. Translated, it gives CASKSTGNTEAFF. The rearrangement uses TRBV14 and TRBJ1-1, with a tentative D call TRBD1 (6 bases). The CDR3 is 13 residues long. Germline values: CDR1 SGHDN, CDR2 FVKESK. Trimming removed 7 bases from V and 1 base from J, with 10 bases in between.

This clone has a single count. This chain uses TRBV29-1 with TRBJ1-2; TRBD1 agrees at 8 bases. The CDR3 totals 16 residues. The V gene end was trimmed by 0 bases and the J gene end by 5 bases; junction bases not matched to a gene: 11. Germline V CDR1 and CDR2: SQVTM, ANQGSEA. CDR3 region: CSVEDPGQGLLYGYTF. For the CDR3, the DNA is TGCAGCGTTGAAGATCCAGGACAGGGCCTTCTATATGGCTACACCTTC.